The 11 T cell receptor beta chains below come from one sample, sequenced in a study of cytomegalovirus exposure and HLA in healthy donors. In the PCR, 60 Vbeta and 13 Jbeta primers were used. Sequenced by immunoSEQ multiplex PCR; TCRdb stores in-frame clones only, minus some. The data contain just over 80,000 clones, roughly 79% of them seen just once; the ten biggest clones take up around 6.4%. The sample consisted of PBMCs. These receptor sequences come from a young man in good health and CMV-seropositive.

The chain recombines TRBV15 with TRBJ1-1; perhaps TRBD1 as D (6 bases). Trimming shortened V by 2 bases and J by 5 bases, and 24 bases separated the two germline ends. Germline CDR1 and CDR2: LNHNV and YYDKDF (reference sequence). The CDR3 length is 18 residues. The CDR3 reads CATSRSPLPGGRGTEAFF. As DNA, the CDR3 is TGTGCCACCAGCAGAAGCCCCCTCCCGGGTGGGAGGGGGACTGAAGCTTTCTTT.

This clone was found once. This chain uses TRBV12-2 with TRBJ1-1. TRBV12-2 is shown as a pseudogene. This CDR3 contains 14 residues. Written as DNA, the CDR3 is TGTGCAAGTCGCTTAGCGCTGAGGAACACTGAAGCTTTCTTT. Its protein is CASRLALRNTEAFF.

This rearrangement joins TRBV9 to TRBJ1-1; D gene uncertain. Germline CDR1 reads SGDLS; CDR2 reads YYNGEE. Trimming pared 3 bases from V and 1 base from J, leaving 10 bases between. The CDR3 extends over 14 amino acids. The CDR3 DNA is TGTGCCAGCAGCGACCTAGGTAGGAACACTGAAGCTTTCTTT. Protein sequence: CASSDLGRNTEAFF.

In DNA, the CDR3 is TGTGCCAGCAGCGGGGACAGGATAAAGGGGGAGCAGTACTTC. It yields the protein CASSGDRIKGEQYF. The rearrangement links TRBV9 to TRBJ2-7, with 8 bases that match TRBD1. CDR1 is SGDLS, CDR2 YYNGEE, per germline. The junction had 9 bases not matched to a gene; V was cut back by 3 bases and J by 7 bases. This CDR3 is 14 amino acids long.

The V gene is TRBV29-1, the J gene TRBJ2-1; a weak D match, TRBD2 (6 bases). The V gene's germline CDR1 is SQVTM and CDR2 ANQGSEA. V shed 7 bases and J shed 4 bases, with 17 bases lying between them. The CDR3 consists of 14 residues. The CDR3 spells CSARISGLYNEQFF. CDR3 in DNA: TGCAGCGCCAGGATAAGCGGGCTTTACAATGAGCAGTTCTTC.

The chain links TRBV28 to TRBJ2-5, with TRBD1 matching 7 bases. The CDR3 is made up of 14 amino acids. Per germline, CDR1 MDHEN and CDR2 SYDVKM. After removal of 5 bases from V and 5 bases from J, the junction contained 8 bases not matched to a gene. The CDR3 DNA sequence: TGTGCCAGCAGTCTGCACAGGGGAAGGGAGACCCAGTACTTC. Its protein product is CASSLHRGRETQYF.

This sequence joins TRBV28 and TRBJ1-3; 8 bases are a match to TRBD1. Germline loops: CDR1 MDHEN, CDR2 SYDVKM. Trimming at V came to 5 bases and at J to 0 bases, leaving 0 bases not matched to a gene. This CDR3 spans 14 amino acids. DNA for the CDR3: TGTGCCAGCAGTACAGGGGGCTCTGGAAACACCATATATTTT. Translation: CASSTGGSGNTIYF.

The rearrangement uses TRBV6-1 and TRBJ1-5; 9 bases map to TRBD1. This CDR3 is 12 amino acids long. Germline V gene data show CDR1 as MNHNS and CDR2 as SASEGT. The V segment lost 6 bases and the J segment 6 bases; nucleotides outside the gene matches: 0. CDR3 DNA sequence: TGTGCCAGCAGGACAGGGGGTCAGCCCCAGCATTTT. Amino acids: CASRTGGQPQHF.

The rearrangement joins TRBV6-5 to TRBJ2-3; 8 bases agree with TRBD2. This CDR3 has 16 residues. The ends lost 3 bases at V and 2 bases at J; junction bases unmatched: 7. Germline-derived CDR1 and CDR2 are MNHEY and SVGAGI. The chain's CDR3 is CASSYFGRALTDTQYF. The CDR3 region has the DNA TGTGCCAGCAGTTATTTCGGGAGGGCCCTCACAGATACGCAGTATTTT.

The chain carries TRBV5-1 and TRBJ2-1; TRBD2 matches 8 bases. Trimming at V came to 3 bases and at J to 0 bases, leaving 8 bases not matched to a gene. The CDR3 length is 17 residues. Germline V gene sequence: CDR1 SGHRS, CDR2 YFSETQ. The CDR3 sequence is CASSYGRGSVSYNEQFF. The CDR3 DNA reads as TGCGCCAGCAGCTACGGGAGGGGATCAGTCTCCTACAATGAGCAGTTCTTC.

J is TRBJ2-2 and V is TRBV6-1; 10 nucleotides align to TRBD2. Germline lookup yields CDR1 MNHNS and CDR2 SASEGT. J gave up 7 bases and V 5 bases, and 4 bases lay outside the gene matches. The CDR3 is 14 residues long. CDR3 protein: CASSSLAGVGELFF. CDR3 nucleotides: TGTGCCAGCAGTAGCCTAGCGGGGGTCGGGGAGCTGTTTTTT.